The clone carrying this TCR beta chain was observed a handful of times. Its target is not known. This entry belongs to a study of early T cells in non-severe SARS-CoV-2 infection. In the study overall: RNA in bulk from unsorted whole blood was sequenced, and chains were unpaired.

Whole-study findings and limits: In VDJdb matching, anti-spike CD8 responses were favored while private and CD4 specificities went missing.

TCRdb reprocessed the 5' RACE reads with MiXCR, giving one entry per CDR3 protein. Of roughly 70,000 distinct CDR3 sequences listed, less than 15% are singletons. Germline V gene lookup returns CDR1 SNHLY and CDR2 FYNNEI. Trimming took 7 bases from V and 0 from J, leaving 16 bases between them. The CDR3 totals 16 residues. The sample consisted of whole blood. The TCR originated in an adult who was a healthcare worker with PCR-confirmed SARS-CoV-2 infection or an uninfected control (not recorded which). The chain carries TRBV2 and TRBJ2-1; no definite D call. The CDR3 bases are TGTGCCAGCAAGATAGGGCTTAGGAGCTCCTACAATGAGCAGTTCTTC. The encoded protein is CASKIGLRSSYNEQFF.